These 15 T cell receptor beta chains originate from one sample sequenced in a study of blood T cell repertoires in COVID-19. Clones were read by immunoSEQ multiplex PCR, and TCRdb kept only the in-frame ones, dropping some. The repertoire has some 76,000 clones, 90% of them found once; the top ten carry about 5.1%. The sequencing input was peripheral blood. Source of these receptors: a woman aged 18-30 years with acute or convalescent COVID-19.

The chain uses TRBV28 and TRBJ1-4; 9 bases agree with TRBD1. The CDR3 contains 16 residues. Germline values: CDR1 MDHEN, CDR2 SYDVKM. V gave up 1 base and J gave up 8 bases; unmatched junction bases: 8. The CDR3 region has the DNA TGTGCCAGCAGTTTATCCTCGGGACAGGGACGCGAAAAACTGTTTTTT. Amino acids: CASSLSSGQGREKLFF.

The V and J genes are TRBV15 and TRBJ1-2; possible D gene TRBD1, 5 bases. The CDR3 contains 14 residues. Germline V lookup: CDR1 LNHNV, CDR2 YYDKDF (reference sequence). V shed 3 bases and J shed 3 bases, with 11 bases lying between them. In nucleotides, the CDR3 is TGTGCCACCAGCAGTCAGGGATATGACTATGGCTACACCTTC. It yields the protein CATSSQGYDYGYTF. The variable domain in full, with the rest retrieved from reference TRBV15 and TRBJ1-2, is DAMVIQNPRYQVTQFGKPVTLSCSQTLNHNVMYWYQQKSSQAPKLLFHYYDKDFNNEADTPDNFQSRRPNTSFCFLDIRSPGLGDTAMYLCATSSQGYDYGYTFGSGTRLTVV.

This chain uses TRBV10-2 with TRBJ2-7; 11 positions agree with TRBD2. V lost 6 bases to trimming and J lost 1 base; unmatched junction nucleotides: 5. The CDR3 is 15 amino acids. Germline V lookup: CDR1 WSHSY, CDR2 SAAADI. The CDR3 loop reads CASRATSGGSYEQYF. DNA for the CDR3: TGCGCCAGCAGAGCAACTAGCGGGGGATCCTACGAGCAGTACTTC.

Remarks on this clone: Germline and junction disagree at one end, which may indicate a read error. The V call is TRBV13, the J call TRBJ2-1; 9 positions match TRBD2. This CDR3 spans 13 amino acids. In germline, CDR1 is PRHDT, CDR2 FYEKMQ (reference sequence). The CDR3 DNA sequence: TGTGCCAGCAGCCGACGTCCTAGCGGGGTGTGGGTCTTC. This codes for CASSRRPSGVWVF.

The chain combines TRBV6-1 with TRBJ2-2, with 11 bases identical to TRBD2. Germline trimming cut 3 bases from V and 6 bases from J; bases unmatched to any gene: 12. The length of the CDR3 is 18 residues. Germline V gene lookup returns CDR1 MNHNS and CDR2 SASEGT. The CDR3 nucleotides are TGTGCCAGCAGTGAGATCCTAGCGGGAGGCGCGATTGCCGGGGAGCTGTTTTTT. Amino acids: CASSEILAGGAIAGELFF.

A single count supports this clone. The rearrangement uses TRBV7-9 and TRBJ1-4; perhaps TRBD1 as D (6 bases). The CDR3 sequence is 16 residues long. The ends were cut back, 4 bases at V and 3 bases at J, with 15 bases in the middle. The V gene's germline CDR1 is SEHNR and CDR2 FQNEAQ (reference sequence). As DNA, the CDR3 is TGTGCCAGCAGCTCCGCGGGGGGGCGGGCTAATGAAAAACTGTTTTTT. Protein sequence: CASSSAGGRANEKLFF.

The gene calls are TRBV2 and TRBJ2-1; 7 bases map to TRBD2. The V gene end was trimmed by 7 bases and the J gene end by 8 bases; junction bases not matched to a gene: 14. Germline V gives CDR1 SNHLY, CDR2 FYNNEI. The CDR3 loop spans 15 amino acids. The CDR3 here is CASMYGSGVSDEQFF. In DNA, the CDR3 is TGTGCCAGCATGTATGGAAGCGGGGTGAGTGATGAGCAGTTCTTC.

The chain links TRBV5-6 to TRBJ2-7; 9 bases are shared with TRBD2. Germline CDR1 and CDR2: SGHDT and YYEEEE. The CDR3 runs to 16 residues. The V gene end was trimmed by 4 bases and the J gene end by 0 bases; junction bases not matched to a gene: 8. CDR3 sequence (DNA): TGTGCCAGCAGCCTGTTCAGCGGGGGGACCTCCTACGAGCAGTACTTC. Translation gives CASSLFSGGTSYEQYF.

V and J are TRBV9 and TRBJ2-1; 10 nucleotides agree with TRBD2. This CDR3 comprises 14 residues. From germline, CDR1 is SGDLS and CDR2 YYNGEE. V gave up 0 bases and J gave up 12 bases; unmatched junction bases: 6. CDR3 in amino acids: CASSVGSSGSAQFF. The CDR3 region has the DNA TGTGCCAGCAGCGTAGGTTCTAGCGGGAGTGCGCAGTTCTTC.

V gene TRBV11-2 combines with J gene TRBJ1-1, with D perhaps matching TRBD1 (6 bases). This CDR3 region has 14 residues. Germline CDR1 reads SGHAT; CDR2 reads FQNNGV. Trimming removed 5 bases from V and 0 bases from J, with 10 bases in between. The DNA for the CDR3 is TGTGCCAGCAGCCTACAGGGTGTGAACACTGAAGCTTTCTTT. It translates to CASSLQGVNTEAFF.

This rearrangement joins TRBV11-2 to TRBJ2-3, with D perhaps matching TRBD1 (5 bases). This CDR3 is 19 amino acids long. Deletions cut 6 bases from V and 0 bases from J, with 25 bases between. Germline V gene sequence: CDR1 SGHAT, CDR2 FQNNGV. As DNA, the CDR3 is TGTGCCAGCAGATCATCACAGACAGTCTTCTTCACTAGCACAGATACGCAGTATTTT. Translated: CASRSSQTVFFTSTDTQYF.

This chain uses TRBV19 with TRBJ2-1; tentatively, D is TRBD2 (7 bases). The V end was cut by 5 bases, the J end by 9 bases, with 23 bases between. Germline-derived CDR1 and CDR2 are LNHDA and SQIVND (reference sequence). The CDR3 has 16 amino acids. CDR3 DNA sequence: TGTGCCAGTAGTGCCCAGGGGAGGGGGGGCCGTCTTGAGCAGTTCTTC. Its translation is CASSAQGRGGRLEQFF.

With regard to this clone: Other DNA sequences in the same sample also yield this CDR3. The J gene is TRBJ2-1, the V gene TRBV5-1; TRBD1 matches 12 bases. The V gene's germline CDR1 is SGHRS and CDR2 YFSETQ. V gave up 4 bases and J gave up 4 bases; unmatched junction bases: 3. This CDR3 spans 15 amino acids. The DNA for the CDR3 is TGCGCCAGCAGCCCGGGACAGGGGGCTTACAATGAGCAGTTCTTC. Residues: CASSPGQGAYNEQFF.

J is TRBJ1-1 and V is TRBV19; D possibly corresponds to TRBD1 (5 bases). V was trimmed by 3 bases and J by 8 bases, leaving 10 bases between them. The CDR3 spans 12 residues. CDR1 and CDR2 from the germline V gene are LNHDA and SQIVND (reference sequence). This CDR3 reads CASSIVQGEAFF. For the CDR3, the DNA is TGTGCCAGTAGTATTGTGCAGGGCGAAGCTTTCTTT.

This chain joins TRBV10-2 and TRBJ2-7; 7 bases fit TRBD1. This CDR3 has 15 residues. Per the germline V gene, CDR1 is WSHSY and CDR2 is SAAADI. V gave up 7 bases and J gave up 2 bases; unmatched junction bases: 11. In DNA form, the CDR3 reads TGCGCCAGCATTGGACGTCCGGGACAGACCTACGAGCAGTACTTC. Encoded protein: CASIGRPGQTYEQYF.